This T cell receptor beta chain was recovered during a study of human T cells and chemical hapten exposure (dated by TCRdb to about 2021). Background on the whole study: For sensitization, 2% DPC in acetone was applied to a 2 cm by 2 cm area of upper inner arm skin. Throughout the study period of roughly five months, patients also received therapeutic DPC doses to the scalp every week. Patch testing was done on the upper back using Finn chambers containing 0.01% DPC, and results were scored after 6 days according to International Contact Dermatitis Research Group standards. The patient cohort, mostly female, included alopecia areata with under or over 50% scalp involvement, alopecia totalis and alopecia universalis. Libraries were pooled for sequencing, and variation in per-sample TCR yields was attributed mainly to small differences in library volumes within the pool. This study followed changes in the peripheral blood TCR repertoire in vivo during primary and secondary sensitization of alopecia patients to the hapten diphenylcyclopropenone (DPC). Blood was sampled from patients pre-sensitization (week 0) and at 2, 6 and about 24 weeks after DPC sensitization. For TCR sequencing, blood came from twenty-nine alopecia patients at anywhere from one to four time points (pre-sensitization, 2, 6 and 24 weeks).

A note on this clonotype: No antigen is known for it. Within one base of it there is no much larger clone, and no base qualities were kept.

What the authors observed across the whole study: Patch test score was positively correlated with the number of PT1 expanded TCRs, with significance at thresholds 8, 16 and 32 but not at 4. Significantly more large CDR3 similarity clusters were formed by expanded TCRs than by pre-sensitization or healthy control sets, consistent with antigen-driven responses. The number of TCRs above 1 in 1000 frequency did not change with DPC sensitization; there was no evidence of global repertoire structure alterations. Repeated subsampling changed both the strength of the expansion versus patch-test correlation and the threshold at which that correlation became significant. Because every patient had alopecia, a presumed autoimmune disease, the patients' immune response might differ from that of healthy individuals.

The meaning of the sample's time point label: patch test 1, 2 weeks after DPC sensitization. The treatment or condition label on this specimen signifies: therapeutic diphenylcyclopropenone sensitization with weekly scalp DPC. At every patch-test visit, the blood draw took place before the patch test was put on. Patients were eligible if aged 18 to 70, diagnosed with alopecia and judged suitable for DPC therapy, and pregnant patients were excluded. Total RNA was isolated from unfractionated whole blood collected in Tempus Blood RNA tubes. The library relied on RACE. Sequencing relied on a NextSeq 500. During library preparation, unique molecular identifiers were attached to individual cDNA molecules so that TCRs could be counted quantitatively and reproducibly. From each blood RNA sample, both TCR alpha and TCR beta chains were sequenced. Regarding the original processing steps: The median number of TCRs per sample was over 85,000, ranging from about 23,224 to 750,000. The Decombinator software suite was used to annotate the V, J and CDR3 of the TCR reads. For the PS versus PT1 abundance plots, all samples were subsampled to the same number of TCRs (28,000). TCRs were defined as expanded if absent before sensitization and observed at least eight times at the 2-week time point. The public sequencing data were trimmed at Q25 with fastp and processed into clonotypes with MiXCR by TCRdb, which kept only in-frame beta chains. When rows share a CDR3 protein, they turn into one entry using the most common DNA and genes. TCRdb, rather than the study authors, made the V and J calls. In this sample the table shows some 120,000 distinct CDR3 sequences, roughly an eighth of which occur a single time. Of the sample, over 1.1% falls within the top ten clones.

Here the sequenced sample was whole blood, taken in connection with sensitization to the hapten diphenylcyclopropenone (DPC). The receptor was isolated from a woman aged 45-59 years with alopecia areata. Some clones in this sample may be carry-over from other donors' samples.

The CDR3 amino acid sequence is: CASSYSEEGLDTDTQYF. The DNA sequence is given as TGTGCCAGCAGTTACTCCGAGGAGGGGCTGGACACAGATACGCAGTATTTT. The sequence is built from TRBV6-2 or TRBV6-3 and TRBJ2-3; matching of 6 bases hints at TRBD2 as the D gene. Reading the germline V gene gives CDR1 MNHEY and CDR2 SVGEGT. Inclusive of the bounding cysteine and phenylalanine, the CDR3 is 17 residues long. CDR3 DNA only is kept here, 51 bases in frame from base 1. The germline ends are 15 bases apart after V is trimmed by 0 bases and J by 2 bases.